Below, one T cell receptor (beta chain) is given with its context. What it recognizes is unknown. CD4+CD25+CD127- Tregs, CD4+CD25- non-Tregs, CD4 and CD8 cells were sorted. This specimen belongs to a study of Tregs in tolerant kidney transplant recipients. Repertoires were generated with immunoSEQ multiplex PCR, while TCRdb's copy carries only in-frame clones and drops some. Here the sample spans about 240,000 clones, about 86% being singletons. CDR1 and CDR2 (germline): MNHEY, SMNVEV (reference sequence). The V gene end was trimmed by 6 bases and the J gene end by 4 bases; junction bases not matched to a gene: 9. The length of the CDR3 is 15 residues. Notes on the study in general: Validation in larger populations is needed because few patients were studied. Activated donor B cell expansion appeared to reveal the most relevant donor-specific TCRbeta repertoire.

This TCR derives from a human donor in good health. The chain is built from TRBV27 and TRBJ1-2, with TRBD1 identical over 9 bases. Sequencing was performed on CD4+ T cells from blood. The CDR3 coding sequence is TGTGCCAGCAGGACACTGGGACAGGGCAGCTATGGCTACACCTTC. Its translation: CASRTLGQGSYGYTF.